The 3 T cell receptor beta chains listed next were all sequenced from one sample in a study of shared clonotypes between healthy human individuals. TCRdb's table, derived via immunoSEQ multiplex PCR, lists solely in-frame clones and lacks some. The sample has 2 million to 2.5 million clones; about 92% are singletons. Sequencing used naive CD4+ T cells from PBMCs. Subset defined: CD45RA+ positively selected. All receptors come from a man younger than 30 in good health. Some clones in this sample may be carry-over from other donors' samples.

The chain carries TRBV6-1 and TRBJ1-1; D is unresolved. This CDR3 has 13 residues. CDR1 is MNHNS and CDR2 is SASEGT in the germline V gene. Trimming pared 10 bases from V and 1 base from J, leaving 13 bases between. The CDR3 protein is CATTVLGNTEAFF. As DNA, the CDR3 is TGTGCCACCACCGTGTTGGGGAACACTGAAGCTTTCTTT.

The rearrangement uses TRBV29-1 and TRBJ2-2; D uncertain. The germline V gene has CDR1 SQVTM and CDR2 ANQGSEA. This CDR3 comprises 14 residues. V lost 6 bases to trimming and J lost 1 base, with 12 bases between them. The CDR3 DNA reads TGCAGCGTAGCCAAGAGCGAGAACACCGGGGAGCTGTTTTTT. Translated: CSVAKSENTGELFF.

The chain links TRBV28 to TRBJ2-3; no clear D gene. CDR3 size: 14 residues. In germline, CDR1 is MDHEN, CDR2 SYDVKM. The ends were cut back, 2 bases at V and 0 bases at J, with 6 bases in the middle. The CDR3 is CASSLAASTDTQYF. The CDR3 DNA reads TGTGCCAGCAGTTTAGCAGCAAGCACAGATACGCAGTATTTT.